This T cell receptor (beta chain) was recorded in a study of T cell responses to AZD1222 COVID-19 vaccine. As regards this clone: Antigen specificity is unknown.

Study conclusions and caveats: Just 5 to 7 AZD1222 recipients were seropositive at baseline.

The repertoire was sequenced with immunoSEQ multiplex PCR; TCRdb's copy has only in-frame clones and lacks some. Here the sample spans about 110,000 clones, roughly nine tenths being singletons. Sequenced material: peripheral blood, taken on day 0 of AZD1222 vaccination. The receptor was isolated from an adult in good health.

CDR3 DNA sequence: TGTGCCAGCAGCACAAGCTGGGGGGGGACTGAAGCTTTCTTT. Translation gives CASSTSWGGTEAFF. The chain joins TRBV7-8 to TRBJ1-1; possible D gene TRBD1, 5 bases. From germline, CDR1 is SGHVS and CDR2 FQNEAQ. The CDR3 contains 14 residues. The V end was cut by 5 bases, the J end by 5 bases, with 15 bases between.